The clone carrying this T cell receptor (beta chain) appeared a few times. The antigen is unknown. The junction departs from the called germline gene at one end, perhaps through a read error. This specimen belongs to a study of early T cells in non-severe SARS-CoV-2 infection. As for the study in general: Sequencing targeted bulk RNA from unsorted whole blood, leaving chains unpaired.

TCRdb re-called the 5' RACE reads through MiXCR, storing one row per CDR3 protein. Here the sample spans nearly 70,000 distinct CDR3 sequences, 3.5% to 6% being singletons. Broader study findings: Sequences matched to VDJdb favored anti-spike CD8 responses, while private and CD4 specificities were missed.

The clonotype comes from an adult who was a healthcare worker with PCR-confirmed SARS-CoV-2 infection or an uninfected control (not recorded which). The donor label of this sample is uncertain. This specimen consisted of whole blood, obtained at baseline.

The DNA for the CDR3 is TGTGCCAGCAGCTTCTACGACAGGGGGTCTGAAAACACCATATATTTT. It yields the protein CASSFYDRGSENTIYF. This rearrangement joins TRBV5-6 to TRBJ1-3, with 9 nucleotides matching TRBD1. The CDR3 is made up of 16 amino acids. The germline V gene has CDR1 SGHDT and CDR2 YYEEEE.